This TCR beta chain was recorded in a study of cytomegalovirus exposure and HLA in healthy donors. Background on the study: The study's early data release held 75 million to 95 million unique TCRs from HLA-typed donors. Study observations and caveats: Later, TCR association rates were found to vary by HLA locus, highest for DRB1 and lowest for HLA-C.

Germline V gives CDR1 SGHRS, CDR2 YFSETQ. This CDR3 is 16 amino acids long. V lost 0 bases and J lost 4, with 14 bases in between. PCR employed 60 Vbeta and 13 Jbeta primers. Generated by immunoSEQ multiplex PCR, the TCRdb table keeps only in-frame clones and is missing some. Of under 150,000 clones in the sample, approximately 80% were seen once. This clone was counted a single time. The antigen is undetermined. This chain links TRBV5-1 with TRBJ1-3; no clear D. The sequence derives from a woman aged 45-59 years in good health and CMV-seropositive. The sequenced material came from PBMCs. The CDR3: CASSLVGIEEGNTIYF. The CDR3 DNA follows: TGCGCCAGCAGCTTGGTCGGAATCGAGGAGGGAAACACCATATATTTT.